This TCR beta chain was profiled in a study of shared clonotypes between healthy human individuals (dated by TCRdb to about 2020). As for the study more broadly: The cohort comprised two women and a few men aged 18 to 49 years. Per donor, three plates each were used for CD4 naive and CD4 memory, two for CD8 naive, and one for CD8 memory. The study deeply sequenced blood TCR repertoires of about five healthy adults to estimate repertoire size and the extent of clonotype sharing between individuals. Leukapheresis yielded between about 0.9 and 8.9 billion PBMCs per donor. Libraries were prepared and TCR repertoires were sequenced by different laboratories using diverse techniques, in order to increase sequencing depth and limit assay-specific biases.

Using the deep immunoSEQ assay, multiplex PCR amplified TCR CDR3 regions from genomic DNA. For each cell subset, the extracted genomic DNA was distributed evenly across all wells of several immunoSEQ 96-well plates, and each plate served as one replicate. For sorted subsets, 150 to 250 ng genomic DNA, equal to some 28,000 T cell genomes, was loaded into each replicate PCR. The purified libraries were quantified using a Qubit 3.0 fluorometer, sized with a Bioanalyzer 2100, and then quantified again using the KAPA Library Quantification kit. A separate single-read 150-cycle Illumina NextSeq 550 flow cell was used to sequence each immunoSEQ 96-well plate. The published analysis was carried out like this. Because the immunoSEQ output held only junctional sequences and lacked quality scores, the filtering could not match the filtering applied to full-length reads. Sequences were annotated with PyIR, a Python wrapper for IgBLAST v1.9, and V/J genes and CDR3 were assigned using IMGT germline references. Reads were removed for weak V/J assignments (E-value above 1e-6), missing CDR3, stop codons, out-of-frame junctions, or ambiguous translated residues. V3J clonotypes were defined as sequences sharing an identical inferred V gene, J gene, and CDR3 amino acid sequence. The percentage overlap between two repertoires was calculated by dividing the number of shared unique clonotypes by the size of the smaller repertoire. Repertoire richness was assessed with RTK rarefaction, the Chao1 estimator, and Recon v2.1 estimates of unobserved clonotypes. OLGA was used to compute generation probabilities for all TCRbeta clonotypes that the gDNA method yielded from a handful of donors. TCRdb limited this immuneACCESS table to in-frame rearrangements with V and J called. A share of clones is missing; checked studies link under half to unresolved V genes, and the rest is unexplained. From that table come the V and J calls and clone size; the DNA was used to work out D and trimming. This sample holds some 2,000,000 clones; approximately 94% were observed only once. The ten largest account for around 0.13% of the sample.

What the study reported, not specific to this receptor: Even with the large sequencing depth, rarefaction of the sorted-subset datasets indicated that sequencing was incomplete. Sampling was restricted to blood, and TCR repertoires in tissue are likely to differ from TCR repertoires in blood. Compared with non-shared clonotypes, clonotypes shared by all four sorted-subset donors had higher generation probabilities. Estimated clonotype richness was generally larger for naive than for memory subsets. Because the study included only a small number of donors, the genetic and exposure-history diversity represented was limited. Sharing across a handful of donors was observed for around 5% of naive CD4, about 4% of naive CD8, about 2.5% of memory CD4, and approximately 0.41% of memory CD8 clonotypes. Based on pairwise subsampling, the degree of clonotype sharing among donors was expected to be affected by sequencing depth.

Counted from cysteine to phenylalanine, this CDR3 has 15 amino acids. Solely the CDR3 DNA is kept, with 45 bases framed from the first base. At the junction V is shortened by 6 bases and J by 7 bases; bases outside the gene matches: 6. The germline V gene (reference sequence) gives CDR1 as LNHDA and CDR2 as SQIVND. The donors were healthy, HIV-negative adults with no recently reported acute infections or vaccinations. Every donor was a Caucasian adult residing in Nashville, Tennessee, USA. CD4+ T cells were enriched by magnetic negative selection, after which naive cells were positively selected on CD45RA and the negative fraction was taken as the memory subset. After blood collection by leukapheresis, PBMCs were isolated using Ficoll-Histopaque density gradient centrifugation and then cryopreserved in the vapor phase of liquid nitrogen. Analytical flow cytometry was used to check the purity and quantity of every magnetically sorted T cell population. From each sorted fraction, genomic DNA was isolated and quantified by UV absorbance on a Nanodrop 2000c.

This clone was detected only once. Its antigen is currently not known. Per-nucleotide qualities are absent, and no much larger clonotype sits a single base away. This TCR was recovered from a young man in good health. Sequencing used naive CD4+ T cells sorted from blood. The sample's cell subset or site label, in plain terms: CD45RA+ positively selected. The chain was built from TRBV19 and TRBJ2-2, with TRBD1 identical over 12 junction bases. For the CDR3, the sequence is CASSPGTGGFGELFF. The nucleotide sequence reads TGTGCCAGTAGCCCCGGGACAGGGGGCTTCGGGGAGCTGTTTTTT.